Listed below are T cell receptor beta chains from one sample, sequenced in a study of cytomegalovirus exposure and HLA in healthy donors. Method: immunoSEQ multiplex PCR; TCRdb's copy keeps in-frame clones and lacks some. The sample comprises 200,000 or so clones, roughly four fifths of which are singletons, and about 2% rests with the top ten. The sample consisted of PBMCs. Receptors originate from a young woman in good health and CMV-seropositive. Each CDR3 is given with its conserved first and last residue. The order of the fields is J gene, V gene, D gene, clone size, CDR3 DNA, CDR3 protein. A D gene is named only where the DNA matches it firmly. Size values are once, few and many counts, or a class for expanded clones, and some rows have none.

TRBJ1-1 | TRBV18 | TRBD1 | . | TGTGCCAGCTCAAACCGGACAGGGGCGACTGAAGCTTTCTTT | CASSNRTGATEAFF
TRBJ1-2 | TRBV6-5 | TRBD1 | . | TGTGCCAGCAGTTTCCGACAGGGCGATGGCTACACCTTC | CASSFRQGDGYTF
TRBJ2-5 | TRBV7-9 | . | . | TGTGCCAGCAGCTTAGCGCTCGGGTTTGTAGAGACCCAGTACTTC | CASSLALGFVETQYF
TRBJ2-5 | TRBV7-2 | . | . | TGTGCCAGCAGCTTGGTAGAGGGAGAGACCCAGTACTTC | CASSLVEGETQYF
TRBJ1-1 | TRBV11-2 | TRBD1 | . | TGTGCCAGCAGCCCCCCAGGGGGCACTGAAGCTTTCTTT | CASSPPGGTEAFF
TRBJ1-6 | TRBV2 | TRBD1 | . | TGTGCCGCTGGGGGGGGACAGGGGGCTCCGGACCTCCACTTT | CAAGGGQGAPDLHF
TRBJ1-4 | TRBV2 | . | . | TGTGCCAGCAGTTCGACACCCAGAAGAGAAAAACTGTTTTTT | CASSSTPRREKLFF
TRBJ2-7 | TRBV11-1 | . | few | TGTGCCGTTCGTAGGGGTGCAGACTACGAGCAGTACTTC | CAVRRGADYEQYF
TRBJ2-7 | TRBV5-1 | . | once | TGCGCCAGCAGCTTGACAGCTTCCTACGAGCAGTACTTC | CASSLTASYEQYF
TRBJ2-1 | TRBV7-2 | . | . | TGTGCCAGCAGCCCGACTACTTACAGGGTCGGTGAGCAGTTCTTC | CASSPTTYRVGEQFF
TRBJ1-2 | TRBV6-1 | . | . | TGTGCCACGCAAGAGTATGGCTACACCTTC | CATQEYGYTF
TRBJ2-2 | TRBV6-7 | . | . | TGTGCCAGCAGTTACTCTTCCAGGTCGACGAACACCGGGGAGCTGTTTTTT | CASSYSSRSTNTGELFF
TRBJ2-1 | TRBV4-1 | . | . | TGCGCCAGCAGCCAAGTTCCGGGGGTCAGCTCCTACAATGAGCAGTTCTTC | CASSQVPGVSSYNEQFF
TRBJ1-1 | TRBV23-1 | TRBD1 | . | TGCGCCAGCAGTCAATCGGACCCGGGCAGGGGGCGGGGGAACACTGAAGCTTTCTTT | CASSQSDPGRGRGNTEAFF
TRBJ1-2 | TRBV30 | . | . | TGTGCCTGGAGTGCGGGCTATGGCTACACCTTC | CAWSAGYGYTF
TRBJ1-4 | TRBV7-2 | . | . | TGTGCCAGCAGCCTCCAGGCCGGTCCGACTAATGAAAAACTGTTTTTT | CASSLQAGPTNEKLFF
TRBJ1-4 | TRBV2 | . | . | TGTGCCAGCAGTAGCCGGACAGTTAATAATGAAAAACTGTTTTTT | CASSSRTVNNEKLFF
TRBJ2-1 | TRBV6-5 | . | . | TGTGCCAGCAGTCCCCCGATAGCTCCCCACAATGAGCAGTTCTTC | CASSPPIAPHNEQFF
TRBJ1-6 | TRBV5-8 | . | . | TGTGCCAGCAGCTTGATTGCTCAGGGGAGTTCACCCCTCCACTTT | CASSLIAQGSSPLHF
TRBJ2-5 | TRBV7-9 | TRBD2 | . | TGTGCCAGCAGCTTAACTAGCGGGGGGCAAGAGACCCAGTACTTC | CASSLTSGGQETQYF
TRBJ2-5 | TRBV5-1 | TRBD2 | . | TGCGCCAGCCGCGAAGCGGGGGGTGAGGAGACCCAGTACTTC | CASREAGGEETQYF
TRBJ1-4 | TRBV5-4 | . | . | TGTGCCAGCAGCTTGGTGTCTGGCGAAAAACTGTTTTTT | CASSLVSGEKLFF
TRBJ1-2 | TRBV9 | . | . | TGTGCCAGCAGCGTAGGGTCAAAGAGGGGAGGGATGGATGGCTACACCTTC | CASSVGSKRGGMDGYTF
TRBJ2-1 | TRBV7-3 | . | . | TGTGCCAGCAGCTTACTTAGGACAGTTTACAATGAGCAGTTCTTC | CASSLLRTVYNEQFF
TRBJ1-1 | TRBV5-1 | . | . | TGCGCCAGCAGCTTGTGGAGTCTGGACACTGAAGCTTTCTTT | CASSLWSLDTEAFF
TRBJ1-5 | TRBV6-5 | . | . | TGTGCCAGCAGAGAGGGGGATCAGCCCCAGCATTTT | CASREGDQPQHF
TRBJ2-5 | TRBV4-2 | TRBD2 | . | TGTGCCAGCAGCCAAGTGTCGACTAGCGGGGGTCAAGAGACCCAGTACTTC | CASSQVSTSGGQETQYF
TRBJ2-7 | TRBV27 | . | . | TGTGCCAGCAGTTTGGCCGGGACAATCTACGAGCAGTACTTC | CASSLAGTIYEQYF
TRBJ1-2 | TRBV7-2 | . | once | TGTGCCAGCAGCTTACGGACAGACTATGGCTACACCTTC | CASSLRTDYGYTF
TRBJ2-7 | TRBV11-2 | TRBD2 | . | TGTGCCAGCAGCCCGTGGACTAGCTACGAGCAGTACTTC | CASSPWTSYEQYF
TRBJ2-2 | TRBV7-2 | TRBD2 | . | TGTGCCAGCAGCCCGGGACTAGTCTTTACCGGGGAGCTGTTTTTT | CASSPGLVFTGELFF
TRBJ1-4 | TRBV30 | TRBD1 | . | TGTGCCTGGAGTGGCGGGACAGGGCAACTGTTTTTT | CAWSGGTGQLFF
TRBJ2-1 | TRBV6-6 | TRBD2 | once | TGTGCCAGCAGTTACTCCGGGGGGGGTAGCGATGAGCAGTTCTTC | CASSYSGGGSDEQFF
TRBJ2-5 | TRBV9 | TRBD2 | . | TGTGCCAGCAGCGCCCAAGGACTAGCGGGGCTCGAGACCCAGTACTTC | CASSAQGLAGLETQYF
TRBJ2-3 | TRBV7-3 | TRBD1 | . | TGTGCCAGCAGTTCCGGGACAGGGGGCTGGGGAACAGATACGCAGTATTTT | CASSSGTGGWGTDTQYF
TRBJ2-2 | TRBV7-3 | . | . | TGTGCCAGCAGCTTATCGCGTACCGGGGAGCTGTTTTTT | CASSLSRTGELFF
TRBJ2-3 | TRBV5-1 | TRBD2 | . | TGCGCCAGCAATAGCGGGGGGGCCGCAGATACGCAGTATTTT | CASNSGGAADTQYF